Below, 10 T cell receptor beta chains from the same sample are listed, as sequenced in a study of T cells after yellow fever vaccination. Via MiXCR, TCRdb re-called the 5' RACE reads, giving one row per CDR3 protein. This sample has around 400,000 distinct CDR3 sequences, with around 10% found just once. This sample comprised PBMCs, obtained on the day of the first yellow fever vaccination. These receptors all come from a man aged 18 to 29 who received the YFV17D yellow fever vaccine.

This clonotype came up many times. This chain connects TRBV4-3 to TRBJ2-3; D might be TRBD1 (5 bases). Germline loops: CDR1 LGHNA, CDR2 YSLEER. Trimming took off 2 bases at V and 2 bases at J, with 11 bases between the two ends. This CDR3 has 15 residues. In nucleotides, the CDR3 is TGCGCCAGCAGCCAATTCAGGGCCACCACAGATACGCAGTATTTT. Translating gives CASSQFRATTDTQYF.

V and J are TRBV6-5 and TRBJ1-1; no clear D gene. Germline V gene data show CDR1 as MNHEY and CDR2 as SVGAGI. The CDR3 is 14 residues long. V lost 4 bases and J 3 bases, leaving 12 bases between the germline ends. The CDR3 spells CASSSDIRYTEAFF. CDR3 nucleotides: TGTGCCAGCAGTTCAGACATCCGATACACTGAAGCTTTCTTT.

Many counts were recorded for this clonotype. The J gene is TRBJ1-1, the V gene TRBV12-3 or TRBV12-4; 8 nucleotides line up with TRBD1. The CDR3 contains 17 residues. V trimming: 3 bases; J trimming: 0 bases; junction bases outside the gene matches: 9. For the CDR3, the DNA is TGTGCCAGCAGTTTCAGGGGGCGGGGTCTTGTGAACACTGAAGCTTTCTTT. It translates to CASSFRGRGLVNTEAFF.

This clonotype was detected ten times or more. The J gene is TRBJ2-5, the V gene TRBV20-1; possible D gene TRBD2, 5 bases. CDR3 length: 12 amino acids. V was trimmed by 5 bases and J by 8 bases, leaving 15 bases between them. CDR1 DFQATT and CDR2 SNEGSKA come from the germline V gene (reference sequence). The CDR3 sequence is CSAYGLRDTQYF. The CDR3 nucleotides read TGCAGTGCTTACGGACTGCGAGATACCCAGTACTTC.

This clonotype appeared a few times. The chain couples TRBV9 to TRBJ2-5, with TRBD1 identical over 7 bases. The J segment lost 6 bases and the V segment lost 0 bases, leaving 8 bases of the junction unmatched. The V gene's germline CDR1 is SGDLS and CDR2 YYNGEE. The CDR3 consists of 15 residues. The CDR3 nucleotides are TGTGCCAGCAGCGTAGATCTAGGGGGCGGCCAGACCCAGTACTTC. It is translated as CASSVDLGGGQTQYF. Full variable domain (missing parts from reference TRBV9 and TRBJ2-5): DSGVTQTPKHLITATGQRVTLRCSPRSGDLSVYWYQQSLDQGLQFLIQYYNGEERAKGNILERFSAQQFPDLHSELNLSSLELGDSALYFCASSVDLGGGQTQYFGPGTRLLVL.

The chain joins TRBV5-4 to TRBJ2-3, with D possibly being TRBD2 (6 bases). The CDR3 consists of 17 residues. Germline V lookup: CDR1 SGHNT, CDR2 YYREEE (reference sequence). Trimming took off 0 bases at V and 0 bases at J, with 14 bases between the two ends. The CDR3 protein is CASSLVVSGSSTDTQYF. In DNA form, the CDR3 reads TGTGCCAGCAGCTTGGTGGTTAGCGGTTCTAGCACAGATACGCAGTATTTT. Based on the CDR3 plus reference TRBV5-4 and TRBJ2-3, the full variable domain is ETGVTQSPTHLIKTRGQQVTLRCSSQSGHNTVSWYQQALGQGPQFIFQYYREEENGRGNFPPRFSGLQFPNYSSELNVNALELDDSALYLCASSLVVSGSSTDTQYFGPGTRLTVL.

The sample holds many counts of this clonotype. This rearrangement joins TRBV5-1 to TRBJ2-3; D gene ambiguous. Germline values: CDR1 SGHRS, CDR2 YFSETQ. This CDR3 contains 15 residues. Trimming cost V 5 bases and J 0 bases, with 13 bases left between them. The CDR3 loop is CASRDQAQSTDTQYF. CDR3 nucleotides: TGCGCCAGCAGAGACCAGGCGCAGAGCACAGATACGCAGTATTTT.

This CDR3 reads CASSVKFGGQANIQYF. CDR3 DNA: TGTGCCAGCAGCGTCAAGTTCGGGGGGCAGGCGAACATTCAGTACTTC. The chain links TRBV9 to TRBJ2-4; TRBD2 might be the D (7 bases). This CDR3 region has 16 residues. V was shortened by 2 bases and J by 7 bases, with 19 bases between the two germline ends. Looked up from germline, CDR1 is SGDLS and CDR2 is YYNGEE. Full variable domain (rest looked up from reference TRBV9 and TRBJ2-4): DSGVTQTPKHLITATGQRVTLRCSPRSGDLSVYWYQQSLDQGLQFLIQYYNGEERAKGNILERFSAQQFPDLHSELNLSSLELGDSALYFCASSVKFGGQANIQYFGAGTRLSVL.

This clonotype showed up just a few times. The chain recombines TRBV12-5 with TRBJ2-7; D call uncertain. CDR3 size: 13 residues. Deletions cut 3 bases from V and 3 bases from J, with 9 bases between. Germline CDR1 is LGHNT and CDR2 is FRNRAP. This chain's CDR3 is CASGLPNSYEQYF. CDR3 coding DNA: TGTGCTAGTGGTTTACCGAACAGCTACGAGCAGTACTTC.

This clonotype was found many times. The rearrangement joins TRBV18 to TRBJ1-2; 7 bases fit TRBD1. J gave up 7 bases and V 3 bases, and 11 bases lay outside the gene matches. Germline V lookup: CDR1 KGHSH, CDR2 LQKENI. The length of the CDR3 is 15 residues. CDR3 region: CASSPDATGLLGYTF. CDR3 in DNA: TGTGCCAGCTCACCGGATGCGACAGGGCTGCTTGGCTACACCTTC.